The entry below describes one TCR beta chain. This sample stems from a study of blood T cell repertoires in COVID-19. From germline, CDR1 is SGHRS and CDR2 YFSETQ. The CDR3 totals 16 residues. Germline trimming cut 4 bases from V and 1 base from J; bases unmatched to any gene: 9. Produced via immunoSEQ multiplex PCR; TCRdb's table is partial and in-frame only. The sample comprises about 47,000 clones, around 83% of which are singletons, and 6.5% to 8.5% rests with the top ten. The sample taken for sequencing was peripheral blood. The V call is TRBV5-1, the J call TRBJ2-5, with 8 bases identical to TRBD2. This TCR came from a man in his 60s with active COVID-19. The CDR3 here is CASSLGPTSVQETQYF. For the CDR3, the DNA is TGCGCCAGCAGCCTGGGTCCGACTAGCGTCCAAGAGACCCAGTACTTC.